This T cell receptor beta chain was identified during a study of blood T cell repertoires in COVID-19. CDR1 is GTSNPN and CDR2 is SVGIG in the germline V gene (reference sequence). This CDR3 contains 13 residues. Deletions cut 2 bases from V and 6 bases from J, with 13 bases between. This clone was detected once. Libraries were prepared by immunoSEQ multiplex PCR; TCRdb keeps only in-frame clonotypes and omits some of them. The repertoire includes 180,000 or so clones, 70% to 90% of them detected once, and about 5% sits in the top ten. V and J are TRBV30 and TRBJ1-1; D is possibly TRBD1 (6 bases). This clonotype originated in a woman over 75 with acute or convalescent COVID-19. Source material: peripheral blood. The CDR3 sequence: CAWSLQGAAEAFF. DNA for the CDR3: TGTGCCTGGAGTCTACAGGGTGCCGCTGAAGCTTTCTTT.